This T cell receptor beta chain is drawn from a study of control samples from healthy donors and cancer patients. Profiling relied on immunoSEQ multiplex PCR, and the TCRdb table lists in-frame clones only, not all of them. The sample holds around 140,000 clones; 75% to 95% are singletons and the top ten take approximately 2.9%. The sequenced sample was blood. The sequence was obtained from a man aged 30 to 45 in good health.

The CDR3 nucleotides are TGTGCCAGCAGCTCAGGTTTCGCCGCAGGGGATTCCACTGAAGCTTTCTTT. Translated: CASSSGFAAGDSTEAFF. This chain connects TRBV5-5 to TRBJ1-1; maybe TRBD1 (6 bases). The CDR3 has 17 residues. Germline CDR1 is SGHKS and CDR2 is YYEKEE (reference sequence). The V end lost 3 bases, the J end lost 4 bases, and 22 bases lay between the germline ends.